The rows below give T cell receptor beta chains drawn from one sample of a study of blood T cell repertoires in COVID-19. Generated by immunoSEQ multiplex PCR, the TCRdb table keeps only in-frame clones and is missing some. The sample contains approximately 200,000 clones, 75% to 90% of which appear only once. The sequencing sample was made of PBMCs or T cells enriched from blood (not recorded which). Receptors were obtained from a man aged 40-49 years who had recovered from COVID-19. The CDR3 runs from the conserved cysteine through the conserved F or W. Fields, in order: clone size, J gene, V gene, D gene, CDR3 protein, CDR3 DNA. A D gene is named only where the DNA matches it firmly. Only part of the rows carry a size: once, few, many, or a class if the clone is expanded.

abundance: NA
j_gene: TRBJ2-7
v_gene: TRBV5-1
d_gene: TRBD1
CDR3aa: CASSFTGDITKQYF
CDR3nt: TGCGCCAGCAGCTTCACAGGGGATATTACGAAGCAGTACTTC

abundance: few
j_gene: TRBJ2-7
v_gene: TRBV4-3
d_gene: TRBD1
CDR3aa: CASSQEGTGRSYEQYF
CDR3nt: TGCGCCAGCAGCCAGGAAGGGACAGGGAGGTCCTACGAGCAGTACTTC

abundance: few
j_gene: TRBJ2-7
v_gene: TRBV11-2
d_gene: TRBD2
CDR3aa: CASRRTSGRRLSSYEQYF
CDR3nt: TGTGCCAGCAGACGGACTAGCGGGAGGCGCCTGAGCTCCTACGAGCAGTACTTC

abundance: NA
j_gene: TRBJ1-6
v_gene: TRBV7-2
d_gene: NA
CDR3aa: CASSDQVFLHF
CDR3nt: TGTGCCAGCAGCGATCAGGTCTTCCTCCACTTT

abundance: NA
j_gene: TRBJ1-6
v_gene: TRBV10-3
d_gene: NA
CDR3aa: CAISDREGIESPLHF
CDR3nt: TGTGCCATCAGTGATCGGGAGGGTATCGAGTCACCCCTCCACTTT

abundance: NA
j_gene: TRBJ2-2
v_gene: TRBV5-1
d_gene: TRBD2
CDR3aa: CASSLAVAGTNTGELFF
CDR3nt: TGCGCCAGCAGCTTGGCAGTAGCGGGAACGAACACCGGGGAGCTGTTTTTT

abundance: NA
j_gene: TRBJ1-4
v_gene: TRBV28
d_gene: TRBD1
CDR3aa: CASLDRGGKNNEKLFF
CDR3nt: TGTGCCAGCTTGGACAGGGGGGGTAAGAATAATGAAAAACTGTTTTTT

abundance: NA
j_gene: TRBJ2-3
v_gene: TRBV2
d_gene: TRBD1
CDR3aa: CASSGQGITDTQYF
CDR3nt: TGTGCCAGCAGTGGACAGGGCATCACAGATACGCAGTATTTT

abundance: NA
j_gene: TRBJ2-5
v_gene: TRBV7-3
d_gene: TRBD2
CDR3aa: CASSLNGGGPGETQYF
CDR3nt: TGTGCCAGCAGCTTAAACGGGGGAGGGCCTGGGGAGACCCAGTACTTC

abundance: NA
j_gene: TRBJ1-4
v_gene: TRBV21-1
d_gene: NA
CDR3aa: CASSKGGQVNEKLFF
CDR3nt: TGTGCCAGCAGCAAAGGGGGACAGGTTAATGAAAAACTGTTTTTT

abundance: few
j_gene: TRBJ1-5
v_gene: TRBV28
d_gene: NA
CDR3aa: CASSPRGGSNQPQHF
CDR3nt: TGTGCCAGCAGTCCCCGCGGGGGTAGCAATCAGCCCCAGCATTTT

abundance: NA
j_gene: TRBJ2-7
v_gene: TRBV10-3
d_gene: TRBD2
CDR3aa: CAIGRESSYEQYF
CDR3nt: TGTGCCATCGGGAGGGAGAGCTCCTACGAGCAGTACTTC

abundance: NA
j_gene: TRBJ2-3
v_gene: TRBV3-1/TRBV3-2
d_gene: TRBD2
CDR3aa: CASSRGLAGHTQYF
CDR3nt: TGTGCCAGCAGCCGGGGACTAGCGGGTCATACGCAGTATTTT

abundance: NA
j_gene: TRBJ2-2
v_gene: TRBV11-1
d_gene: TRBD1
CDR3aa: CASSWDRANTGELFF
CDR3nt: TGTGCCAGCAGCTGGGACAGGGCGAACACCGGGGAGCTGTTTTTT

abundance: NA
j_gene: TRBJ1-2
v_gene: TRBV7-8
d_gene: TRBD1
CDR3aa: CASSLDGDRGAYGYTF
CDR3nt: TGTGCCAGCAGCTTAGATGGGGACAGGGGTGCCTATGGCTACACCTTC

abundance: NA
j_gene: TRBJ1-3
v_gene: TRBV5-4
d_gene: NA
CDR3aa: CASSQRGEAGNTIYF
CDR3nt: TGTGCCAGCAGCCAGCGGGGGGAGGCTGGAAACACCATATATTTT

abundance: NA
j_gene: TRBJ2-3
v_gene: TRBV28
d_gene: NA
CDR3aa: CASSPHGISSTDTQYF
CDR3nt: TGTGCCAGCAGTCCACACGGGATTTCTAGCACAGATACGCAGTATTTT

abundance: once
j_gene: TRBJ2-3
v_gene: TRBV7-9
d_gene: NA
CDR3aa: CASSPPGEQYF
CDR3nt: TGTGCCAGCAGCCCGCCCGGGGAACAGTATTTT

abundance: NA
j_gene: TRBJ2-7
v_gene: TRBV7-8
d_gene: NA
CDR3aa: CASSLGTRSSYEQYF
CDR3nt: TGTGCCAGCAGCTTAGGAACGCGGAGCTCCTACGAGCAGTACTTC

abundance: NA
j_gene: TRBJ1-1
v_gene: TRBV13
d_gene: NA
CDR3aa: CASSLGRTSSRGAFF
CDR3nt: TGTGCCAGCAGCTTAGGGCGCACGTCCTCTCGGGGAGCTTTCTTT

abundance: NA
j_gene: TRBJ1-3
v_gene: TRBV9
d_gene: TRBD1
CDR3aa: CASSVDPLTGDGNTIYF
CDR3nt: TGTGCCAGCAGCGTAGACCCCTTGACAGGGGACGGAAACACCATATATTTT

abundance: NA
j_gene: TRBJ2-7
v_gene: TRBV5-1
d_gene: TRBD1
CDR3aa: CASSLTLDRGGYEQYF
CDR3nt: TGCGCCAGCAGCTTGACCCTGGACAGGGGAGGGTACGAGCAGTACTTC

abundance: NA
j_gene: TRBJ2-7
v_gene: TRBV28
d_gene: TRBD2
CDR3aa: CASPPASGRASEQYF
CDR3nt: TGTGCCAGCCCTCCAGCTAGCGGGAGGGCCTCCGAGCAGTACTTC

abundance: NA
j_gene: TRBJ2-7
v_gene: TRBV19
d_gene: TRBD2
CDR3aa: CASSIAGGPIYEQYF
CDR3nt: TGTGCCAGTAGTATAGCGGGAGGGCCCATCTACGAGCAGTACTTC

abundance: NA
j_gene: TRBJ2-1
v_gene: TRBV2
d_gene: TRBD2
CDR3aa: CASIASGWSSYNEQFF
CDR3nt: TGTGCCAGCATCGCTAGCGGGTGGAGCTCCTACAATGAGCAGTTCTTC

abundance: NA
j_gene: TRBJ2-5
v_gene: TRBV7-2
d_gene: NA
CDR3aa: CASSLGGNPGETQYF
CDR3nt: TGTGCCAGCAGCTTAGGCGGAAACCCCGGGGAGACCCAGTACTTC

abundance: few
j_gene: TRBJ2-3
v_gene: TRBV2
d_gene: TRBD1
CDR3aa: CASRGGQGTDTQYF
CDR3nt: TGTGCCAGCAGGGGAGGACAGGGAACAGATACGCAGTATTTT

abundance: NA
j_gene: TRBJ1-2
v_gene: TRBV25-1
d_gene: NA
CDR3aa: CASSEYGQGLSNYGYTF
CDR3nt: TGTGCCAGCAGTGAATATGGCCAGGGCCTTTCGAACTATGGCTACACCTTC

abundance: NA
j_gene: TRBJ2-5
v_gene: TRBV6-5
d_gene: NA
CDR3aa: CASSERERSTQYF
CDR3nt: TGTGCCAGCAGCGAGCGAGAGCGGTCGACCCAGTACTTC

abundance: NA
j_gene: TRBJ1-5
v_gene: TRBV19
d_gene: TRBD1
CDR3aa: CASSRYRGSNQPQHF
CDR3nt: TGTGCCAGTAGTCGATACAGGGGGAGCAATCAGCCCCAGCATTTT

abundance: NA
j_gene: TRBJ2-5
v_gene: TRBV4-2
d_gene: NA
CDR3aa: CASSQVGGQETQYF
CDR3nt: TGTGCCAGCAGCCAAGTTGGCGGCCAAGAGACCCAGTACTTC

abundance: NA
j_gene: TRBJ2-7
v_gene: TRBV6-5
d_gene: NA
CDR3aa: CASRSGTNSYEQYF
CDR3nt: TGTGCCAGCAGATCCGGGACAAACTCCTACGAGCAGTACTTC

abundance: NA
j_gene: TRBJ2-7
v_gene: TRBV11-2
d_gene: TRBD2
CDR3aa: CASSLDAGGPYEQYF
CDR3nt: TGTGCCAGCAGCTTAGATGCGGGAGGGCCTTACGAGCAGTACTTC

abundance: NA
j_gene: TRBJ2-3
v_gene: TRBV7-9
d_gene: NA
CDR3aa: CASSKTQGGSTDTQYF
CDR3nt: TGTGCCAGCAGCAAAACTCAGGGAGGCAGCACAGATACGCAGTATTTT

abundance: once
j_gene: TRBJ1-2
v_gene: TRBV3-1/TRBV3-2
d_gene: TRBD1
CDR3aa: CASSPYLTGPNYGYTF
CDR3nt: TGTGCCAGCAGCCCCTACTTGACAGGGCCGAACTATGGCTACACCTTC

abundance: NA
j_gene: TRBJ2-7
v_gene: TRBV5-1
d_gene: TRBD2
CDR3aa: CASRPTSGSYEQYF
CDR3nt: TGCGCCAGCAGGCCTACTAGCGGTTCCTACGAGCAGTACTTC

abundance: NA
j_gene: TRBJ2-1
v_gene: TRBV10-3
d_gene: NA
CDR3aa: CAISDWATSYNEQFF
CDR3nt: TGTGCCATCAGTGATTGGGCCACCTCCTACAATGAGCAGTTCTTC

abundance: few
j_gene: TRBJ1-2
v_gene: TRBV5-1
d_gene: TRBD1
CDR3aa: CASSWDRRGYTF
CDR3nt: TGCGCCAGCAGCTGGGACAGGCGGGGCTACACCTTC

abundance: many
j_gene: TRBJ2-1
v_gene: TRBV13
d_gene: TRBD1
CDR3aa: CASSVGTGVDEQFF
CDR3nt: TGTGCCAGCAGCGTCGGTACAGGGGTCGATGAGCAGTTCTTC

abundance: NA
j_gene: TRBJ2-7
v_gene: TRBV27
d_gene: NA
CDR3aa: CASSLLGTVEQYF
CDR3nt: TGTGCCAGCAGTTTGCTCGGGACTGTCGAGCAGTACTTC

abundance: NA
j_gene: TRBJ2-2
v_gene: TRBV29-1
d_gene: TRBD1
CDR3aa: CSVLQGAVTGELFF
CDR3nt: TGCAGCGTTTTACAGGGGGCGGTCACCGGGGAGCTGTTTTTT

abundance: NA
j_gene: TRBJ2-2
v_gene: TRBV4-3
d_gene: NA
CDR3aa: CASSHQAYTGELFF
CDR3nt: TGCGCCAGCAGCCATCAGGCTTACACCGGGGAGCTGTTTTTT

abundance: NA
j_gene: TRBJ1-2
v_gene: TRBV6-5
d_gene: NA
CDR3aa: CASSPRTVNYGYTF
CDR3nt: TGTGCCAGCAGTCCACGGACAGTCAACTATGGCTACACCTTC

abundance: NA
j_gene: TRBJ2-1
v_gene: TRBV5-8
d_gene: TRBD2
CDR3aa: CASSPGLVWSYNEQFF
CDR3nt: TGTGCCAGCAGCCCTGGACTAGTCTGGTCCTACAATGAGCAGTTCTTC

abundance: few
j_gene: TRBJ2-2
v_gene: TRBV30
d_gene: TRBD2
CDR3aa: CAWRLAGVTSRGELFF
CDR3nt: TGTGCCTGGAGACTAGCGGGCGTAACAAGCCGGGGGGAGCTGTTTTTT

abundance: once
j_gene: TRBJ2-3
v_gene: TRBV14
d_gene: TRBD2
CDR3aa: CASSQESTSGKFADTQYF
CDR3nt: TGTGCCAGCAGCCAAGAGAGTACCAGCGGGAAGTTTGCAGATACGCAGTATTTT

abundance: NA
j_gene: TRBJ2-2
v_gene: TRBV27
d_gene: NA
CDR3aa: CASSLRLHTGELFF
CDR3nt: TGTGCCAGCAGTTTGCGCCTTCATACCGGGGAGCTGTTTTTT

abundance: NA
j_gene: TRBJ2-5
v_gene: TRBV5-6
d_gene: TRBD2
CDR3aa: CASSRLAGGETQYF
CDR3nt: TGTGCCAGCAGCCGACTAGCGGGAGGGGAGACCCAGTACTTC

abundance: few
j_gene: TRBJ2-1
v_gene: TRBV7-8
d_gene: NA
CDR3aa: CASSLKGAAYEQFF
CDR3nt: TGTGCCAGCAGCTTAAAGGGAGCCGCATATGAGCAGTTCTTC

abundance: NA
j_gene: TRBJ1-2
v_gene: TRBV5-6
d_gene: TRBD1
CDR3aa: CASSFPGGELGYTF
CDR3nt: TGTGCCAGCAGCTTTCCAGGGGGAGAACTTGGCTACACCTTC

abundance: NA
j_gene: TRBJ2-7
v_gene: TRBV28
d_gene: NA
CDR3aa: CASSLTGRGEQYF
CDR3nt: TGTGCCAGCAGTTTAACAGGCCGGGGGGAGCAGTACTTC

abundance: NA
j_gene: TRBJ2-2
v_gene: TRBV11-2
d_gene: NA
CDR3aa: CASSLDQISTGELFF
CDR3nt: TGTGCCAGCAGCTTAGATCAGATCAGCACCGGGGAGCTGTTTTTT

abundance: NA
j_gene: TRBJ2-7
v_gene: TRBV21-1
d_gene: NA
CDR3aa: CASSNLWLLSPPEQYF
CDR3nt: TGTGCCAGCAGCAACCTTTGGTTACTTTCACCCCCCGAGCAGTACTTC

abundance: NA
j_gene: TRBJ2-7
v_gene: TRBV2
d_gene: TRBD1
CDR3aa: CATSGQNSYEQYF
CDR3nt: TGTGCCACCTCGGGACAGAATTCATACGAGCAGTACTTC

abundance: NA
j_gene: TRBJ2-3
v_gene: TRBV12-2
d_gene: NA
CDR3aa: CASRRNSGTGAGTDTQYF
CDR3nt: TGTGCAAGTCGCCGGAACTCCGGGACAGGGGCGGGCACAGATACGCAGTATTTT

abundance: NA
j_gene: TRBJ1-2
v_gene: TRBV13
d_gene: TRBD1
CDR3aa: CASTQRTGGVHNYGYTF
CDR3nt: TGTGCCAGCACCCAGAGGACAGGGGGCGTACATAACTATGGCTACACCTTC

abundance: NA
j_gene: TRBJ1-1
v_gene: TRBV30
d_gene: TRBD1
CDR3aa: CAWKEFMGTGNPEAFF
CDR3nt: TGTGCCTGGAAGGAGTTCATGGGGACAGGGAACCCTGAAGCTTTCTTT

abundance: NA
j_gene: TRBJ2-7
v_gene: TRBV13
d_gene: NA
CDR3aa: CASRAGGSYEQYF
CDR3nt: TGTGCCAGCCGGGCGGGTGGCTCCTACGAGCAGTACTTC

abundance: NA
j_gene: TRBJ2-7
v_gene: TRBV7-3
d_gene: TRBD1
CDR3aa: CASSLTGTESSYEQYF
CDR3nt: TGTGCCAGCAGCTTAACCGGGACAGAGAGTTCCTACGAGCAGTACTTC